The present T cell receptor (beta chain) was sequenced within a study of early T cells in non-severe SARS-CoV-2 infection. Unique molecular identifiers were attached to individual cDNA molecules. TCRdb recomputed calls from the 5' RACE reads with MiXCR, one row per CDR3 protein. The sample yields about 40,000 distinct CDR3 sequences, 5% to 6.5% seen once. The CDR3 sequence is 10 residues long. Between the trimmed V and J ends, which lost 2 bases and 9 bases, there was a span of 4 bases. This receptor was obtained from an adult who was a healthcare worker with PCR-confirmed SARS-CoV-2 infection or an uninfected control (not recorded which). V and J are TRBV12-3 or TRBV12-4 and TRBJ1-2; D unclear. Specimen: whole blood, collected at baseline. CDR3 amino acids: CASSLRSYTF. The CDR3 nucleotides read TGTGCCAGCAGTTTAAGGAGCTACACCTTC.